This TCR beta chain comes out of a study of cytomegalovirus exposure and HLA in healthy donors. The germline V gene encodes CDR1 MNHNS and CDR2 SASEGT. Trimming left V 6 bases short and J 6 bases short, with 15 bases between. This CDR3 contains 14 residues. It was with 60 Vbeta and 13 Jbeta primers that the PCR ran. Repertoires were generated with immunoSEQ multiplex PCR, while TCRdb's copy carries only in-frame clones and drops some. The repertoire holds some 180,000 clones, around three quarters seen once, with under 2% in the top ten. The specimen sequenced was PBMCs. This receptor was obtained from a man younger than 45 in good health and CMV-seronegative. V gene TRBV6-1 combines with J gene TRBJ2-1; D may be TRBD1 (6 bases). The CDR3 region is CASSLQGLANEQFF. In DNA, the CDR3 is TGTGCCAGCAGCCTACAGGGTCTGGCCAATGAGCAGTTCTTC.